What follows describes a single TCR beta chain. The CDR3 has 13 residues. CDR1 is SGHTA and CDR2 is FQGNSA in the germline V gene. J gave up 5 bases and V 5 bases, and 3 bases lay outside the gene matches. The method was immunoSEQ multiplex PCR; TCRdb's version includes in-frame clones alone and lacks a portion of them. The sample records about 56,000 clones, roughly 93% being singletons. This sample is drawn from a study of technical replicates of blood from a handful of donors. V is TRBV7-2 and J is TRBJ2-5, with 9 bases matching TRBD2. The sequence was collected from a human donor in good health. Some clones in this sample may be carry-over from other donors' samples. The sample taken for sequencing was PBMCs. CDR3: CASSAGLAETQYF. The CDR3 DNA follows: TGTGCCAGCAGCGCTGGACTAGCGGAGACCCAGTACTTC.